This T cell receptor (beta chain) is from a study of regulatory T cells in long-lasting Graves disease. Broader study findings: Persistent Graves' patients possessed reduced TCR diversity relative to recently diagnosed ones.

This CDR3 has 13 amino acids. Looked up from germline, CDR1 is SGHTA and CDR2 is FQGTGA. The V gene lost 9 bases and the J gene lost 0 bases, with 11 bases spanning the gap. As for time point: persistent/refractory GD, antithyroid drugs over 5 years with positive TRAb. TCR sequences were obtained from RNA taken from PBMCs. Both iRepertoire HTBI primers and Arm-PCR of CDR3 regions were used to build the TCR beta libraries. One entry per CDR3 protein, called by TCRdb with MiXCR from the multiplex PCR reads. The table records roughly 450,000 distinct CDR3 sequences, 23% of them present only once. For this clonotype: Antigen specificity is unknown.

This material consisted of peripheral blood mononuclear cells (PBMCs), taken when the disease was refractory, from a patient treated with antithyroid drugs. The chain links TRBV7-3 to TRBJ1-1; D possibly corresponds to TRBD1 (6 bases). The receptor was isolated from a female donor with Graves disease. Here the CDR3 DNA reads TGTGCCAGTAAACAGGGTATGAACACTGAAGCTTTCTTT. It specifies CASKQGMNTEAFF.